The sequence of this TCR beta chain was determined in a study of cytomegalovirus exposure and HLA in healthy donors. This PCR relied on a set of 60 Vbeta primers and 13 Jbeta primers. TCRdb's table, derived via immunoSEQ multiplex PCR, lists solely in-frame clones and lacks some. The table shows approximately 110,000 clones, with over 75% occurring only once. CDR3 size: 15 residues. V gave up 5 bases and J gave up 1 base, with 13 bases separating them. The germline V gene encodes CDR1 SGDLS and CDR2 YYNGEE. This clonotype was sampled from a human donor in good health. This sequence joins TRBV9 and TRBJ1-3; D might be TRBD1 (5 bases). The sample taken for sequencing was PBMCs. The CDR3 DNA sequence: TGTGCCAGCAGTTTGATGGACACTTCTGGAAACACCATATATTTT. Translated, it gives CASSLMDTSGNTIYF.